This passage covers 29 T cell receptor beta chains from one sample sequenced in a study of T cell responses to AZD1222 COVID-19 vaccine. Clones were read by immunoSEQ multiplex PCR, and TCRdb kept only the in-frame ones, dropping some. This sample has 150,000 to 200,000 clones; 80% to 95% occur once, and the top ten carry approximately 1.3%. This specimen consisted of peripheral blood, obtained 28 days after the second AZD1222 dose. The receptors here all came from an adult who received the AZD1222 COVID-19 vaccine.

This sequence joins TRBV28 and TRBJ1-1, with TRBD1 matching over 8 bases. Trimming cost V 5 bases and J 4 bases; bases outside gene matches: 9. CDR1 and CDR2 from the germline V gene are MDHEN and SYDVKM. The CDR3 is 15 amino acids. CDR3 sequence: CASSIYGQGSTEAFF. CDR3 nucleotides: TGTGCCAGCAGTATCTACGGACAGGGTTCCACTGAAGCTTTCTTT.

J is TRBJ1-1 and V is TRBV10-3; the D gene is possibly TRBD1 (5 bases). CDR3 length equals 15 residues. Germline CDR1 and CDR2: ENHRY and SYGVKD. The V and J ends lost 4 bases and 0 bases respectively, with 12 bases between them. Here the CDR3 reads CAISVSQGVNTEAFF. The CDR3 DNA is TGTGCCATCAGTGTAAGTCAGGGCGTGAACACTGAAGCTTTCTTT.

This sequence joins TRBV7-9 and TRBJ1-1; no firm D call. The CDR3 loop spans 16 amino acids. Germline CDR1 and CDR2: SEHNR and FQNEAQ (reference sequence). V was shortened by 0 bases and J by 1 base, with 12 bases between the two germline ends. CDR3 nucleotides: TGTGCCAGCAGCTTAGCAGCCGGGGTGGGGAACACTGAAGCTTTCTTT. Translating gives CASSLAAGVGNTEAFF.

The J gene is TRBJ1-5, the V gene TRBV2; TRBD1 might be the D (6 bases). The ends were cut back, 8 bases at V and 0 bases at J, with 20 bases in the middle. This CDR3 region has 17 residues. The germline gives CDR1 SNHLY, CDR2 FYNNEI. CDR3 bases: TGTGCCAGCGACCCCAGGGGACCCTATTATAGCAATCAGCCCCAGCATTTT. Its protein is CASDPRGPYYSNQPQHF.

V gene TRBV9 combines with J gene TRBJ1-3; perhaps TRBD1 as D (6 bases). The CDR3 is 17 residues long. V lost 0 bases to trimming and J lost 2 bases, with 15 bases between them. Germline CDR1 is SGDLS and CDR2 is YYNGEE. CDR3 region: CASSVAPVRGTGNTIYF. The DNA for the CDR3 is TGTGCCAGCAGCGTAGCCCCGGTTAGGGGGACTGGAAACACCATATATTTT.

The rearrangement joins TRBV6-2 or TRBV6-3 to TRBJ2-1; 8 positions match TRBD1. CDR1 and CDR2 from the germline V gene are MNHEY and SVGEGT. This CDR3 is built from 12 residues. Germline trimming cut 6 bases from V and 12 bases from J; bases unmatched to any gene: 7. CDR3 bases: TGTGCCAGCAGCCAAATCGACAGGGGGCAGTTCTTC. The encoded protein is CASSQIDRGQFF.

The chain couples TRBV11-2 to TRBJ2-3; TRBD2 aligns across 7 bases. Trimming at V came to 5 bases and at J to 0 bases, leaving 11 bases not matched to a gene. CDR1 SGHAT and CDR2 FQNNGV come from the germline V gene. This CDR3 is built from 17 residues. This CDR3 reads CASSDSGWGGSTDTQYF. CDR3 in DNA: TGTGCCAGCAGCGATAGTGGGTGGGGGGGAAGCACAGATACGCAGTATTTT.

The chain employs TRBV13 and TRBJ2-1; D might be TRBD2 (5 bases). V was clipped by 5 bases and J by 8 bases, with 13 bases between them. Germline CDR1 and CDR2: PRHDT and FYEKMQ (reference sequence). This CDR3 region has 13 residues. In DNA, the CDR3 is TGTGCCAGCAGCCACCGGCCCGGGGATGAGCAGTTCTTC. Translated: CASSHRPGDEQFF.

The rearrangement links TRBV25-1 to TRBJ2-5, with 8 bases fitting TRBD1. The CDR3 is 12 amino acids. Germline V lookup: CDR1 MGHDK, CDR2 SYGVNS. The trim removed 10 bases at V and 5 bases at J, leaving 6 bases unmatched. The CDR3 sequence: CATHQGAETQYF. The DNA for the CDR3 is TGTGCCACCCACCAGGGGGCTGAGACCCAGTACTTC.

The chain is built from TRBV2 and TRBJ1-2; no definite D call. The CDR3 totals 13 residues. The germline V gene encodes CDR1 SNHLY and CDR2 FYNNEI. V lost 10 bases, J lost 2 bases, and 14 bases lay in between. CDR3 DNA sequence: TGTGCCACCCCACGAGAGGACAACTATGGCTACACCTTC. This codes for CATPREDNYGYTF.

This clone has just one count. The chain combines TRBV19 with TRBJ2-1, with 9 bases identical to TRBD2. With 3 bases clipped from V and 8 bases from J, the junction kept 8 bases outside the gene matches. The CDR3 has 15 residues. Germline V gives CDR1 LNHDA, CDR2 SQIVND (reference sequence). Here the CDR3 DNA reads TGTGCCAGTAGTATTCCAGCGGGGGGCCGGTATGAGCAGTTCTTC. It yields the protein CASSIPAGGRYEQFF.

The chain recombines TRBV3-1 (or the pseudogene TRBV3-2) with TRBJ2-2; D not resolved. Trimming stripped 2 bases from V and 3 bases from J, with 10 bases between. Germline V gene sequence: CDR1 LGHDT, CDR2 YNNKEL (reference sequence). The CDR3 is 15 residues long. For the CDR3, the DNA is TGTGCCAGCAGCCAATTTAGGCGGCACACCGGGGAGCTGTTTTTT. This gives the protein CASSQFRRHTGELFF.

This chain's CDR3 is CSVDGTGLTEAFF. CDR3 DNA: TGCAGCGTGGACGGAACAGGGCTCACTGAAGCTTTCTTT. The V call is TRBV29-1, the J call TRBJ1-1; D may be TRBD1 (6 bases). There are 13 residues in the CDR3. Between the trimmed V and J ends, which lost 6 bases and 4 bases, there was a span of 15 bases. From germline, CDR1 is SQVTM and CDR2 ANQGSEA.

In DNA, the CDR3 is TGTGCCAGTAGTATAGAGGTACGCAGTTCTCATGGCTACACCTTC. Residues: CASSIEVRSSHGYTF. The chain employs TRBV19 and TRBJ1-2, with D unresolved. Trimming took 0 bases from V and 6 from J, leaving 14 bases between them. The V gene's germline CDR1 is LNHDA and CDR2 SQIVND (reference sequence). This CDR3 has 15 amino acids.

The V and J genes are TRBV29-1 and TRBJ2-7; 8 bases align to TRBD1. Germline V gene data show CDR1 as SQVTM and CDR2 as ANQGSEA. The junction had 13 bases not matched to a gene; V was cut back by 0 bases and J by 9 bases. The CDR3 length is 15 residues. CDR3 DNA sequence: TGCAGCGTTGAAGATCCCCAGGGGGCGCTTACTGGGCAGTACTTC. Amino acids: CSVEDPQGALTGQYF.

The J gene is TRBJ1-5, the V gene TRBV28; tentatively, D is TRBD1 (5 bases). The V and J ends lost 6 bases and 0 bases respectively, with 12 bases between them. The length of the CDR3 is 15 residues. Germline loops: CDR1 MDHEN, CDR2 SYDVKM. In nucleotides, the CDR3 is TGTGCCAGCAGATATGGACATTATAGCAATCAGCCCCAGCATTTT. Encoded protein: CASRYGHYSNQPQHF. Full variable domain (rest looked up from reference TRBV28 and TRBJ1-5): DVKVTQSSRYLVKRTGEKVFLECVQDMDHENMFWYRQDPGLGLRLIYFSYDVKMKEKGDIPEGYSVSREKKERFSLILESASTNQTSMYLCASRYGHYSNQPQHFGDGTRLSIL.

The rearrangement uses TRBV19 and TRBJ2-7; 10 positions agree with TRBD1. The J segment lost 8 bases and the V segment lost 0 bases, leaving 16 bases of the junction unmatched. The CDR3 has 18 residues. Germline CDR1 is LNHDA and CDR2 is SQIVND (reference sequence). The CDR3: CASSIDGSGTTGGTKQYF. In nucleotides, the CDR3 is TGTGCCAGTAGTATAGATGGTTCAGGAACGACAGGGGGCACCAAGCAGTACTTC.

V usage is TRBV5-1 and J usage is TRBJ2-1, with 14 bases identical to TRBD2. The CDR3 spans 19 residues. Germline V gene data show CDR1 as SGHRS and CDR2 as YFSETQ. The V segment lost 0 bases and the J segment 2 bases; nucleotides outside the gene matches: 7. The CDR3 reads CASSLEGLAGALAYNEQFF. CDR3 sequence (DNA): TGCGCCAGCAGCTTGGAGGGACTAGCGGGGGCCCTAGCCTACAATGAGCAGTTCTTC.

V usage is TRBV9 and J usage is TRBJ2-1, with 13 bases that match TRBD2. This CDR3 contains 18 residues. V lost 0 bases, J lost 3 bases, and 6 bases stayed unmatched. Germline V gives CDR1 SGDLS, CDR2 YYNGEE. CDR3 in amino acids: CASSVEPGTSGIYNEQFF. Here the CDR3 DNA reads TGTGCCAGCAGCGTAGAACCCGGGACTAGCGGGATCTACAATGAGCAGTTCTTC.

The chain joins TRBV9 to TRBJ1-1; TRBD1 might be the D (5 bases). The V end was cut by 2 bases, the J end by 5 bases, with 19 bases between. The V gene's germline CDR1 is SGDLS and CDR2 YYNGEE. The CDR3 contains 16 residues. The DNA of the CDR3 is TGTGCCAGCAGCGTGGAGGCAGGGCTAAGTGCTACTGAAGCTTTCTTT. As protein: CASSVEAGLSATEAFF.

This clone was seen a few times. The chain joins TRBV28 to TRBJ1-1; 9 nucleotides line up with TRBD1. V was pared by 5 bases and J by 1 base, with 11 bases of the junction left unmatched. Germline CDR1 MDHEN, CDR2 SYDVKM. The length of the CDR3 is 17 residues. The CDR3 sequence: CASSPWTGALSNTEAFF. The CDR3 region has the DNA TGTGCCAGCAGTCCGTGGACAGGGGCATTATCGAACACTGAAGCTTTCTTT.

The J gene is TRBJ1-5, the V gene TRBV19; 12 nucleotides align to TRBD1. V lost 5 bases, J lost 5 bases, and 4 bases stayed unmatched. The length of the CDR3 is 15 residues. Looked up from germline, CDR1 is LNHDA and CDR2 is SQIVND (reference sequence). CDR3 nucleotide sequence: TGTGCCAGTAGTGCCGGGACAGGGGGCCATCAGCCCCAGCATTTT. Translation: CASSAGTGGHQPQHF.

The chain carries TRBV3-1 (or the pseudogene TRBV3-2) and TRBJ2-1; 9 positions agree with TRBD1. This CDR3 has 12 amino acids. With V trimmed by 8 bases and J by 16 bases, 12 bases remained unmatched. Germline V gene sequence: CDR1 LGHDT, CDR2 YNNKEL (reference sequence). The CDR3: CASRSGTGMIFF. The CDR3 nucleotides read TGTGCCAGCCGATCCGGGACAGGGATGATATTCTTC.

The chain uses TRBV5-5 and TRBJ2-5; no firm D call. The germline gives CDR1 SGHKS, CDR2 YYEKEE (reference sequence). The V end was cut by 5 bases, the J end by 1 base, with 12 bases between. This CDR3 is built from 14 residues. The CDR3 DNA sequence: TGTGCCAGCAGGCGGTCTTTGAGCCAAGAGACCCAGTACTTC. Amino acid sequence: CASRRSLSQETQYF.

The rearrangement joins TRBV7-6 to TRBJ2-3; TRBD2 might be the D (6 bases). V lost 1 base and J lost 1, with 12 bases in between. The length of the CDR3 is 16 residues. CDR1 is SGHVS, CDR2 FNYEAQ, per germline. CDR3 loop: CASSLGPTGGTDTQYF. CDR3 in DNA: TGTGCCAGCAGCTTAGGTCCTACGGGGGGCACAGATACGCAGTATTTT.

The chain is built from TRBV6-6 and TRBJ1-3, with D tentatively TRBD1 (5 bases). V was pared by 6 bases and J by 0 bases, with 15 bases between. Germline V gene data show CDR1 as MNHNY and CDR2 as SVGAGI (reference sequence). The CDR3 consists of 16 residues. In nucleotides, the CDR3 is TGTGCCAGCAGCCAACTACGACAGCGCTCTGGAAACACCATATATTTT. Its protein product is CASSQLRQRSGNTIYF.

The rearrangement uses TRBV6-5 and TRBJ1-3; TRBD1 matches 8 bases. Per germline, CDR1 MNHEY and CDR2 SVGAGI. The CDR3 has 15 amino acids. Trimming at V came to 1 base and at J to 4 bases, leaving 3 bases not matched to a gene. CDR3 sequence: CASSYYRGGGNTIYF. The CDR3 DNA reads as TGTGCCAGCAGTTACTACAGGGGGGGAGGAAACACCATATATTTT.

The V gene is TRBV4-1, the J gene TRBJ1-5; possibly TRBD1 for D (5 bases). V dropped 2 bases and J dropped 5 bases, with 16 bases sitting between them. Germline lookup yields CDR1 MGHRA and CDR2 YSYEKL. The CDR3 is made up of 16 amino acids. CDR3 amino acids: CASSQRTTDLDQPQHF. For the CDR3, the DNA is TGCGCCAGCAGCCAAAGAACGACAGATTTGGATCAGCCCCAGCATTTT.

The chain couples TRBV7-9 to TRBJ2-6, with TRBD1 identical over 8 bases. The CDR3 extends over 15 amino acids. In germline, CDR1 is SEHNR, CDR2 FQNEAQ (reference sequence). The junction had 2 bases not matched to a gene; V was cut back by 5 bases and J by 2 bases. The CDR3 DNA follows: TGTGCCAGCAGCACGGACAGGGCTGGGGCCAACGTCCTGACTTTC. Translation gives CASSTDRAGANVLTF.